This T cell receptor (beta chain) derives from a study of shared clonotypes between healthy human individuals. Points from the study as a whole: Rarefaction analysis demonstrated incomplete sorted-subset sequencing notwithstanding large depth.

The CDR3 runs 15 residues. The V end lost 10 bases, the J end lost 3 bases, and 19 bases lay between the germline ends. Looked up from germline, CDR1 is MDHEN and CDR2 is SYDVKM. To note about this clone: Its target is unknown.

Profiling relied on immunoSEQ multiplex PCR, and the TCRdb table lists in-frame clones only, not all of them. This table has about 2,500,000 clones, more than 80% appearing once. The TCR was taken from a man younger than 35 in good health. The chain links TRBV28 to TRBJ1-3; a possible D gene is TRBD1 (5 bases). Sequenced: naive CD4+ T cells sorted from blood. Subset reported: CD45RA+ positively selected. The CDR3 DNA reads as TGTGCCACCCTCAATGCAGGGTTGGGTGGAAACACCATATATTTT. Translated, it gives CATLNAGLGGNTIYF.